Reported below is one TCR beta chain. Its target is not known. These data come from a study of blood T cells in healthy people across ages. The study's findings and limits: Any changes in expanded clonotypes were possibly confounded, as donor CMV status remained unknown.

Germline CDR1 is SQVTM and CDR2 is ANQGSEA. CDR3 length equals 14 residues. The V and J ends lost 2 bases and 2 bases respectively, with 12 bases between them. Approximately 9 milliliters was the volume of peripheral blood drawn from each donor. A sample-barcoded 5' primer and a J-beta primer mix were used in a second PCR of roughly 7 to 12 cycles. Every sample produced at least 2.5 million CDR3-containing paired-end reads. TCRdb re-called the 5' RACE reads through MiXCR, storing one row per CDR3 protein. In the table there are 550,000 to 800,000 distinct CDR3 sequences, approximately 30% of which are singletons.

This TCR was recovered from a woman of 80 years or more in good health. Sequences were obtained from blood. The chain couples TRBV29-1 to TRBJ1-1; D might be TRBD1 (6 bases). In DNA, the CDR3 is TGCAGCGTTGAACCTAGACAGGCAAACACTGAAGCTTTCTTT. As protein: CSVEPRQANTEAFF.